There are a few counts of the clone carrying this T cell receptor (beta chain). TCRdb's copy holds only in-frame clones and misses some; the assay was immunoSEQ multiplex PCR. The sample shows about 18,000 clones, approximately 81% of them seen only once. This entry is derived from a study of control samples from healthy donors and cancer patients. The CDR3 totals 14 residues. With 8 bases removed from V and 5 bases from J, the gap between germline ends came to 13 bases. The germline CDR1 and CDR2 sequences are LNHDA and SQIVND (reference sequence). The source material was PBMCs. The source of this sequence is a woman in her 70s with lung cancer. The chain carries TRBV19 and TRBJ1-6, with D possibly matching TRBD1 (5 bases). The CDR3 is CASRQRGDNSPLHF. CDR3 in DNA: TGTGCCAGTCGCCAGAGGGGAGATAATTCACCCCTCCACTTT.